This entry lists 20 T cell receptor beta chains sequenced from one sample in a study of siplizumab effects on memory and regulatory T cells. Repertoires were generated with immunoSEQ multiplex PCR, while TCRdb's copy carries only in-frame clones and drops some. The data contain about 120,000 clones, approximately 94% of them singletons. Specimen: non-Treg CD4+ T cells sorted from blood. The receptors were sampled from a human donor in good health.

The chain recombines TRBV10-3 with TRBJ2-1; 7 bases align to TRBD1. Germline V gives CDR1 ENHRY, CDR2 SYGVKD. The CDR3 sequence is 14 residues long. The J segment lost 5 bases and the V segment lost 8 bases, leaving 9 bases of the junction unmatched. The CDR3 DNA is TGTGCCATCGGAACCGGGACAGTGAACAATGAGCAGTTCTTC. It specifies CAIGTGTVNNEQFF.

The rearrangement uses TRBV4-1 and TRBJ2-2; D possibly corresponds to TRBD2 (5 bases). Germline V gene sequence: CDR1 MGHRA, CDR2 YSYEKL. This CDR3 contains 15 residues. V was cut by 1 base and J by 7 bases, with 13 bases left in between. This chain's CDR3 is CASSQVGVPYGELFF. The DNA of the CDR3 is TGCGCCAGCAGCCAAGTGGGAGTCCCATACGGGGAGCTGTTTTTT.

The rearrangement joins TRBV6-6 to TRBJ2-2; perhaps TRBD2 as D (6 bases). The CDR3 has 14 amino acids. V was pared by 4 bases and J by 4 bases, with 10 bases between. The V gene's germline CDR1 is MNHNY and CDR2 SVGAGI (reference sequence). The chain's CDR3 is CASSFLEGTGELFF. Written as DNA, the CDR3 is TGTGCCAGCAGTTTTTTGGAGGGCACCGGGGAGCTGTTTTTT.

The CDR3, as DNA: TGTGCCAGCAGCCAGCCCACCGGGACTAGCGGTTACCAAGAGACCCAGTACTTC. Translation gives CASSQPTGTSGYQETQYF. V and J are TRBV4-2 and TRBJ2-5; 11 bases line up with TRBD2. This CDR3 contains 18 residues. Germline CDR1 LGHNA, CDR2 YNFKEQ. The trim removed 3 bases at V and 0 bases at J, leaving 9 bases unmatched.

The V and J genes are TRBV21-1 and TRBJ1-1. TRBV21-1 is tagged as a pseudogene. This CDR3 comprises 15 residues. CDR3 DNA sequence: TGTGCCAGCACCCAGGTAGTTCGGGGGAACACTGAAGCTTTCTTT. This encodes CASTQVVRGNTEAFF.

This clone was observed once. The V and J genes are TRBV11-2 and TRBJ2-5, with D perhaps TRBD1 or TRBD2 (6 bases each). Trimming pared 1 base from V and 1 base from J, leaving 13 bases between. Germline values: CDR1 SGHAT, CDR2 FQNNGV. The CDR3 totals 16 residues. The CDR3 DNA follows: TGTGCCAGCAGCTTAGGAGGGGGGACGGTCCAAGAGACCCAGTACTTC. The encoded protein is CASSLGGGTVQETQYF.

CDR3 nucleotides: TGTGCCAGCAGTTTTACCGGGACTAGCGTTGTTGATACGCAGTATTTT. Translated, it gives CASSFTGTSVVDTQYF. V is TRBV6-6 and J is TRBJ2-3; 10 bases line up with TRBD2. Trimming at V came to 4 bases and at J to 6 bases, leaving 10 bases not matched to a gene. Germline-derived CDR1 and CDR2 are MNHNY and SVGAGI (reference sequence). CDR3 length equals 16 residues.

The V call is TRBV5-1, the J call TRBJ2-3; D gene ambiguous. The V and J ends lost 1 base and 0 bases respectively, with 6 bases between them. Looked up from germline, CDR1 is SGHRS and CDR2 is YFSETQ. The CDR3 loop spans 14 amino acids. In DNA, the CDR3 is TGCGCCAGCAGCTTGTTGGGCAGCACAGATACGCAGTATTTT. It encodes CASSLLGSTDTQYF. The variable domain in full, completed from reference TRBV5-1 and TRBJ2-3, reads KAGVTQTPRYLIKTRGQQVTLSCSPISGHRSVSWYQQTPGQGLQFLFEYFSETQRNKGNFPGRFSGRQFSNSRSEMNVSTLELGDSALYLCASSLLGSTDTQYFGPGTRLTVL.

This chain uses TRBV19 with TRBJ2-3; a weak D match, TRBD2 (6 bases). CDR3 length: 15 residues. V lost 8 bases and J lost 0, with 15 bases in between. Germline CDR1 LNHDA, CDR2 SQIVND (reference sequence). The chain's CDR3 is CASRWTGESTDTQYF. CDR3 sequence (DNA): TGTGCCAGTCGGTGGACGGGGGAGAGCACAGATACGCAGTATTTT.

V is TRBV6-5 and J is TRBJ2-1; TRBD2 matches 8 bases. J gave up 5 bases and V 7 bases, and 7 bases lay outside the gene matches. The CDR3 covers 14 residues. Germline values: CDR1 MNHEY, CDR2 SVGAGI. The CDR3 here is CASTQPGGDNEQFF. DNA for the CDR3: TGTGCCAGCACCCAGCCCGGGGGGGACAATGAGCAGTTCTTC.

Here the CDR3 reads CSARQDVEQFF. The CDR3 DNA reads TGCAGCGCTCGCCAGGACGTTGAGCAGTTCTTC. The chain combines TRBV20-1 with TRBJ2-1; D ambiguous. The CDR3 has 11 residues. Germline V gives CDR1 DFQATT, CDR2 SNEGSKA (reference sequence).

The genes are TRBV6-6 and TRBJ1-5; D possibly corresponds to TRBD1 (6 bases). Germline V gene sequence: CDR1 MNHNY, CDR2 SVGAGI (reference sequence). The V end was cut by 5 bases, the J end by 7 bases, with 15 bases between. The CDR3 extends over 14 amino acids. The CDR3 DNA is TGTGCCAGCAGTACCTTGACAGGAGGACAGCCCCAGCATTTT. It codes for CASSTLTGGQPQHF.

V usage is TRBV5-1 and J usage is TRBJ2-2; 8 nucleotides line up with TRBD2. The V gene end was trimmed by 0 bases and the J gene end by 6 bases; junction bases not matched to a gene: 4. CDR1 and CDR2 from the germline V gene are SGHRS and YFSETQ. The CDR3 length is 15 residues. The CDR3 DNA sequence: TGCGCCAGCAGCTTGGTTGCGGGAGGCCCCGGGGAGCTGTTTTTT. Amino acids: CASSLVAGGPGELFF.

The chain links TRBV6-5 to TRBJ1-6; 10 bases are shared with TRBD1. This CDR3 is 13 amino acids long. Per the germline V gene, CDR1 is MNHEY and CDR2 is SVGAGI. The V and J ends lost 8 bases and 10 bases, in that order; junction bases with no gene match: 5. CDR3: CASGPGQGSPLHF. For the CDR3, the DNA is TGTGCCAGCGGGCCGGGACAGGGGTCACCCCTCCACTTT.

The V and J genes are TRBV2 and TRBJ2-3, with unresolved D. Germline loops: CDR1 SNHLY, CDR2 FYNNEI. This CDR3 has 13 residues. V was trimmed by 6 bases and J by 4 bases, leaving 11 bases between them. The CDR3 DNA follows: TGTGCCAGCAGACCTGTCATCCCAGATACGCAGTATTTT. It codes for CASRPVIPDTQYF.

The CDR3 bases are TGCGCCAGCAGCTTGTCTAGCGGGGGGTACACAGATACGCAGTATTTT. Encoded protein: CASSLSSGGYTDTQYF. The chain employs TRBV5-1 and TRBJ2-3; the match to TRBD2 covers 11 bases. Germline CDR1 reads SGHRS; CDR2 reads YFSETQ. Trimming at V came to 1 base and at J to 2 bases, leaving 3 bases not matched to a gene. The CDR3 is 16 residues long. The full variable domain, in which reference TRBV5-1 and TRBJ2-3 provide the parts outside the CDR3, is KAGVTQTPRYLIKTRGQQVTLSCSPISGHRSVSWYQQTPGQGLQFLFEYFSETQRNKGNFPGRFSGRQFSNSRSEMNVSTLELGDSALYLCASSLSSGGYTDTQYFGPGTRLTVL.

The V and J genes are TRBV5-1 and TRBJ1-3; perhaps TRBD1 as D (6 bases). This CDR3 has 17 amino acids. Germline V gene lookup returns CDR1 SGHRS and CDR2 YFSETQ. With 0 bases removed from V and 1 base from J, the gap between germline ends came to 14 bases. CDR3 in amino acids: CASSLEGGRGSGNTIYF. The CDR3 DNA reads as TGCGCCAGCAGCTTGGAAGGGGGGCGCGGGTCTGGAAACACCATATATTTT.

V gene TRBV19 combines with J gene TRBJ1-5, with unresolved D. Per the germline V gene, CDR1 is LNHDA and CDR2 is SQIVND (reference sequence). The V end lost 7 bases, the J end lost 7 bases, and 20 bases lay between the germline ends. The CDR3 is 15 amino acids. The CDR3, as DNA: TGTGCCAGTAATCTAATTTGGGATTCGGGCCAGCCCCAGCATTTT. Translated: CASNLIWDSGQPQHF. Full variable domain (outside the CDR3, taken from reference TRBV19 and TRBJ1-5): DGGITQSPKYLFRKEGQNVTLSCEQNLNHDAMYWYRQDPGQGLRLIYYSQIVNDFQKGDIAEGYSVSREKKESFPLTVTSAQKNPTAFYLCASNLIWDSGQPQHFGDGTRLSIL.

The chain joins TRBV19 to TRBJ2-7, with 9 bases fitting TRBD1. Germline V CDR1 and CDR2: LNHDA, SQIVND (reference sequence). Trimming cost V 4 bases and J 3 bases; bases outside gene matches: 1. This CDR3 has 13 amino acids. As DNA, the CDR3 is TGTGCCAGTAGTAGGGACAGGGACTACGAGCAGTACTTC. Protein sequence: CASSRDRDYEQYF.

The V call is TRBV5-8, the J call TRBJ2-5; perhaps TRBD2 as D (6 bases). This CDR3 has 12 amino acids. Trimming cost V 2 bases and J 10 bases, with 12 bases left between them. Germline-derived CDR1 and CDR2 are SGHTS and YDEGEE. The CDR3 reads CASSFLAVDQYF. CDR3 in DNA: TGTGCCAGCAGCTTCTTAGCGGTAGACCAGTACTTC.